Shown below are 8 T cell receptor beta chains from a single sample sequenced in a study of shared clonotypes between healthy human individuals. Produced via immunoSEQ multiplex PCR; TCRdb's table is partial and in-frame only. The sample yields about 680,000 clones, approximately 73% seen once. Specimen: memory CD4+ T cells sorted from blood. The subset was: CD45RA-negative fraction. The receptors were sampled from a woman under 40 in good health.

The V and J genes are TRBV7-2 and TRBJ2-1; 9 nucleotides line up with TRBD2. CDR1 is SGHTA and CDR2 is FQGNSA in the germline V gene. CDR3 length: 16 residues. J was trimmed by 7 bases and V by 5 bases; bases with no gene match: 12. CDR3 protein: CASSPRYPLAGNEQFF. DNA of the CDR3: TGTGCCAGCAGCCCTCGCTACCCCCTAGCGGGGAATGAGCAGTTCTTC.

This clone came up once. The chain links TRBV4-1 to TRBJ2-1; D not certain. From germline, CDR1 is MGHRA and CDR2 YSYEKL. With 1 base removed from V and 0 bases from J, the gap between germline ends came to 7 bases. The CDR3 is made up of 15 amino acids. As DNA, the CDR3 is TGCGCCAGCAGCCAAGGAGTTTTCTCCTACAATGAGCAGTTCTTC. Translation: CASSQGVFSYNEQFF.

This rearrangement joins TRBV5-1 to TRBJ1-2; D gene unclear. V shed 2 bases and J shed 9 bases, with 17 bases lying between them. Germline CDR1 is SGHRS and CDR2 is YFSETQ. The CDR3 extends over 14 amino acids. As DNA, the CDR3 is TGCGCCAGCAGCTTAGGGCAGGAGGGATCGAGCTACACCTTC. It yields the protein CASSLGQEGSSYTF.

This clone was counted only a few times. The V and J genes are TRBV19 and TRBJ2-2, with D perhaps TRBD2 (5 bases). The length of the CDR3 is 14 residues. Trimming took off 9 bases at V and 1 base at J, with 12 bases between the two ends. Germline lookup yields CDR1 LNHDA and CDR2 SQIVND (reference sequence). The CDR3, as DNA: TGTGCCAGCAAGCGCGGGCGGAACACCGGGGAGCTGTTTTTT. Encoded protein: CASKRGRNTGELFF. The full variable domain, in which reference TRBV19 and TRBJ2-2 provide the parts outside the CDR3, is DGGITQSPKYLFRKEGQNVTLSCEQNLNHDAMYWYRQDPGQGLRLIYYSQIVNDFQKGDIAEGYSVSREKKESFPLTVTSAQKNPTAFYLCASKRGRNTGELFFGEGSRLTVL.

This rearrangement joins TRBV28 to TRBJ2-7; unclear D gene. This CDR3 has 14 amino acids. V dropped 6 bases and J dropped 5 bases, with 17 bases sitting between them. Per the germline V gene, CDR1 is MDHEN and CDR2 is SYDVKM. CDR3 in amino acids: CASSPAGSGHEQYF. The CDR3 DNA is TGTGCCAGCAGCCCCGCTGGCTCCGGCCACGAGCAGTACTTC.

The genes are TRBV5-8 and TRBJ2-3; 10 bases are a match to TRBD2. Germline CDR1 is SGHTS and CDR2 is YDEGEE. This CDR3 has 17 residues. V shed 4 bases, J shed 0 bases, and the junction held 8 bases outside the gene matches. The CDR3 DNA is TGTGCCAGCAGCCCTACTGGGACTAGCGTTAGCACAGATACGCAGTATTTT. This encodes CASSPTGTSVSTDTQYF.

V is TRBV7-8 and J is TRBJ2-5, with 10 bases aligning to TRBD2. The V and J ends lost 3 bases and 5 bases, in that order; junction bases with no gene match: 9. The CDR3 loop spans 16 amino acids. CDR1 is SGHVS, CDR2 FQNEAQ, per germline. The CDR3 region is CASSFSSGRFSETQYF. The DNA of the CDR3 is TGTGCCAGCAGCTTCTCTAGCGGGAGATTTAGTGAGACCCAGTACTTC.

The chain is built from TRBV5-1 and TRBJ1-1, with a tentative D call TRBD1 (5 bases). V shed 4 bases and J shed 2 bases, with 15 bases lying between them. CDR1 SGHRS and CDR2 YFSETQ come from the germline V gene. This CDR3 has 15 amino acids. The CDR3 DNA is TGCGCCAGCAGCGCCTCAACAGGAACCAACACTGAAGCTTTCTTT. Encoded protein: CASSASTGTNTEAFF.